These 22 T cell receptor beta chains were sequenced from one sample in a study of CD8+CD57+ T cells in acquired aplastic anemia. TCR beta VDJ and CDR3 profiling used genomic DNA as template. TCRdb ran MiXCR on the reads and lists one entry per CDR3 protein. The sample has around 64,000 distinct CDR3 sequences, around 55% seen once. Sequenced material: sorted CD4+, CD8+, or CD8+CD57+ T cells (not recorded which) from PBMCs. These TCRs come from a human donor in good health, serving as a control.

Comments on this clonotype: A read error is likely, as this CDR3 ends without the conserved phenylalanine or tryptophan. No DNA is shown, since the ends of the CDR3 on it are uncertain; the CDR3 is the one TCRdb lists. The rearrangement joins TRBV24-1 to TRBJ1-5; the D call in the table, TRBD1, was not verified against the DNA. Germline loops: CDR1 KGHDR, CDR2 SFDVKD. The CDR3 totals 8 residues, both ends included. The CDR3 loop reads CATSDGGG.

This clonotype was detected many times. The CDR3 protein is CASSLGGQGTDTQYF. CDR3 DNA: TGCGCCAGCAGCTTGGGGGGACAGGGCACAGATACGCAGTATTTT. V is TRBV5-1 and J is TRBJ2-3, with 8 bases identical to TRBD1. Germline CDR1 reads SGHRS; CDR2 reads YFSETQ. J lost 1 base, V lost 0 bases, and 1 base had no gene match. This CDR3 spans 15 amino acids.

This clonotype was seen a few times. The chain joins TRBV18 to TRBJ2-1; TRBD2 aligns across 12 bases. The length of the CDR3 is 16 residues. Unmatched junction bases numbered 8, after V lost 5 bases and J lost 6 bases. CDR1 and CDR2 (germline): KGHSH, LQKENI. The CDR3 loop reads CASSRRLAGESNEQFF. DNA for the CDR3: TGTGCCAGCTCAAGAAGACTAGCGGGAGAGTCCAATGAGCAGTTCTTC.

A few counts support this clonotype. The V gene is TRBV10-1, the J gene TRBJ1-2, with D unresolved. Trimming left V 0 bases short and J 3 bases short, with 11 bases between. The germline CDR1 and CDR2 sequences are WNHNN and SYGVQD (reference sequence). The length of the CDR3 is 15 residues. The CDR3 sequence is CASSESVGPHYGYTF. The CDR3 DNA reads TGCGCCAGCAGTGAGTCGGTAGGGCCGCACTATGGCTACACCTTC.

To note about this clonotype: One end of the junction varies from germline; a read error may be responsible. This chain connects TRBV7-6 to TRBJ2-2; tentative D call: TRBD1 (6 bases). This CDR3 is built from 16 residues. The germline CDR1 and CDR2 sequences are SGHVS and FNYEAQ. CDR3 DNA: TGTGCCAGCAGCGCCCCCGGGACACAAAACACCGGGGAGCGGTTTTTT. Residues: CASSAPGTQNTGERFF. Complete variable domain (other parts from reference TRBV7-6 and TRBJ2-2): GAGVSQSPRYKVTKRGQDVALRCDPISGHVSLYWYRQALGQGPEFLTYFNYEAQQDKSGLPNDRFSAERPEGSISTLTIQRTEQRDSAMYRCASSAPGTQNTGERFFGEGSRLTVL.

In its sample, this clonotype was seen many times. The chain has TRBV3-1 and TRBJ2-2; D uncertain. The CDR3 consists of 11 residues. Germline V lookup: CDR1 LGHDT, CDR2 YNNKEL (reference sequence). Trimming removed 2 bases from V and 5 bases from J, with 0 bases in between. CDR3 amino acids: CASSQTGELFF. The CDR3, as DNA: TGTGCCAGCAGCCAAACCGGGGAGCTGTTTTTT.

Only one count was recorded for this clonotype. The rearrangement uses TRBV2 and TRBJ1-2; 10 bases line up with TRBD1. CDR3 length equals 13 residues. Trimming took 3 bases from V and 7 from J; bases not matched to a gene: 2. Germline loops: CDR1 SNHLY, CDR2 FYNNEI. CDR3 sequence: CASSERTGGGYTF. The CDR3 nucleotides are TGTGCCAGCAGTGAGCGGACAGGGGGTGGCTACACCTTC. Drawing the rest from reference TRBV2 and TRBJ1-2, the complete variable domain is EPEVTQTPSHQVTQMGQEVILRCVPISNHLYFYWYRQILGQKVEFLVSFYNNEISEKSEIFDDQFSVERPDGSNFTLKIRSTKLEDSAMYFCASSERTGGGYTFGSGTRLTVV.

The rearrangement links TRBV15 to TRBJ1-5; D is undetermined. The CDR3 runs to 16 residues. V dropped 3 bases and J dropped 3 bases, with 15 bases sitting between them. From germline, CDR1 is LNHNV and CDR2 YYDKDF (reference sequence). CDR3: CATSRILEVVNQPQHF. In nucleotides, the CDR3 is TGTGCCACCAGCAGGATTTTGGAGGTGGTCAATCAGCCCCAGCATTTT.

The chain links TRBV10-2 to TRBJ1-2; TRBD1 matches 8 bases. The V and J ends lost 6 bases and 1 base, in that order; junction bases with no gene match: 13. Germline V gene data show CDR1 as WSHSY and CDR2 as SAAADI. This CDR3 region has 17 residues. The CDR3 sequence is CASRPTDRVGNNYGYTF. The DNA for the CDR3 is TGCGCCAGCAGACCCACGGACAGGGTTGGAAATAACTATGGCTACACCTTC.

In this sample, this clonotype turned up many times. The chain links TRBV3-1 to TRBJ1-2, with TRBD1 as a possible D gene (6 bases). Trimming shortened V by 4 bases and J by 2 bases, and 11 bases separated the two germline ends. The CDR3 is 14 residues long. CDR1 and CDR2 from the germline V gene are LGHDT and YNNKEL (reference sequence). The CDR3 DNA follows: TGTGCCAGCAGCCGAAGGACAGTCAACTATGGCTACACCTTC. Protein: CASSRRTVNYGYTF.

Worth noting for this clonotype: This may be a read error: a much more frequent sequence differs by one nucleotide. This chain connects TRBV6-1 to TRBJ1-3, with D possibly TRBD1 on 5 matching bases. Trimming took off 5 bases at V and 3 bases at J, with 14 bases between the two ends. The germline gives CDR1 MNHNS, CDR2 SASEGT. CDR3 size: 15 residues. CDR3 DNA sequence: TGTGCCAGCAGTAGCCGGGGCCTCTTTGGAAACACCATATATTTT. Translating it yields CASSSRGLFGNTIYF.

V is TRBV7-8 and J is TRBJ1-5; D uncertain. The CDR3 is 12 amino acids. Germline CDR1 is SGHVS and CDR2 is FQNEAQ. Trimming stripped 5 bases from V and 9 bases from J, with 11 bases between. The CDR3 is CASSPGGGPQHF. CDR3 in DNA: TGTGCCAGCAGCCCCGGTGGAGGGCCCCAGCATTTT.

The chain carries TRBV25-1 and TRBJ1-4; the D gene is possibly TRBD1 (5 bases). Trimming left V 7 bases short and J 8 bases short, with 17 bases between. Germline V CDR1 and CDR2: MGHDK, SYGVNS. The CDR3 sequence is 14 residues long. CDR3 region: CASTPGWSGEKLFF. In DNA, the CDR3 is TGTGCCAGCACCCCAGGGTGGAGCGGGGAAAAACTGTTTTTT.

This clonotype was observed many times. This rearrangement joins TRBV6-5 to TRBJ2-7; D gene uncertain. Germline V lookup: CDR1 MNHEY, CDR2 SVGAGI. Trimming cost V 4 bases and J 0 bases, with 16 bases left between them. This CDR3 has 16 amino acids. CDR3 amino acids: CASSFKAGRVSYEQYF. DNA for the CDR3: TGTGCCAGCAGTTTCAAAGCCGGGCGTGTCTCCTACGAGCAGTACTTC.

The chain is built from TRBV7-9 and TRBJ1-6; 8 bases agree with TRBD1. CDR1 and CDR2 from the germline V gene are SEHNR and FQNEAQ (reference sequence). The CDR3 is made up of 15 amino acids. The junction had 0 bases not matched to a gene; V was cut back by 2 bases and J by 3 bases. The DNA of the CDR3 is TGTGCCAGCAGCTTAACAGGGGGCTATAATTCACCCCTCCACTTT. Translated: CASSLTGGYNSPLHF.

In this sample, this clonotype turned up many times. In DNA, the CDR3 is TGTGCCAGCAAGAAGGGGACAGGGGTCTACGAGCAGTACTTC. Its protein product is CASKKGTGVYEQYF. The chain uses TRBV6-1 and TRBJ2-7; 10 nucleotides match TRBD1. V was clipped by 7 bases and J by 3 bases; unmatched bases: 6. The CDR3 is made up of 14 amino acids. Germline CDR1 MNHNS, CDR2 SASEGT.

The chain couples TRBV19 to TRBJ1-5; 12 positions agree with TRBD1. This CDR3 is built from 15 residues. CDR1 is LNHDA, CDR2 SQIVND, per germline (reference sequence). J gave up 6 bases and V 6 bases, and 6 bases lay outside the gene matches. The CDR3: CASRRGTGGSQPQHF. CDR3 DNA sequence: TGTGCCAGTAGGCGCGGGACAGGGGGCAGTCAGCCCCAGCATTTT.

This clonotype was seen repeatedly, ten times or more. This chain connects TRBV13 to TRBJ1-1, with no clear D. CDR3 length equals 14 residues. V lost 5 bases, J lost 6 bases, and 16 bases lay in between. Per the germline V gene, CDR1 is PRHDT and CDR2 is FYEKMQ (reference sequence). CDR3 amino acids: CASSGGRVGAEAFF. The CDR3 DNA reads TGTGCCAGCAGCGGCGGACGGGTGGGCGCTGAAGCTTTCTTT.

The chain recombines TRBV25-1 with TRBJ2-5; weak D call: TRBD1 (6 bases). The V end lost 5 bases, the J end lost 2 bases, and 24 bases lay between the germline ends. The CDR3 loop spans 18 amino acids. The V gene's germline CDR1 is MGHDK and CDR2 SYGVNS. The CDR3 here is CASSLGPLLGANQETQYF. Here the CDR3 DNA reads TGTGCCAGCAGTCTCGGGCCGCTGCTGGGGGCGAATCAAGAGACCCAGTACTTC. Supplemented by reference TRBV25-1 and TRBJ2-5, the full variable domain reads EADIYQTPRYLVIGTGKKITLECSQTMGHDKMYWYQQDPGMELHLIHYSYGVNSTEKGDLSSESTVSRIRTEHFPLTLESARPSHTSQYLCASSLGPLLGANQETQYFGPGTRLLVL.

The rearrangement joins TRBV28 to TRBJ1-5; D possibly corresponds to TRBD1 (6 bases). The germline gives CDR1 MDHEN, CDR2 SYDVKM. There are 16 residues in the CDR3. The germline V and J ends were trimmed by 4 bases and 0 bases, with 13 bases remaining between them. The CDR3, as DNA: TGTGCCAGCAGTTCCACGACAGGACGTAGCAATCAGCCCCAGCATTTT. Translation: CASSSTTGRSNQPQHF.

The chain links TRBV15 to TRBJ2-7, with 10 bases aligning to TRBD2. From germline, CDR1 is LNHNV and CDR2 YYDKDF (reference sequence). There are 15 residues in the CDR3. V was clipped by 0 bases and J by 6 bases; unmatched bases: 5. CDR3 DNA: TGTGCCACCAGCAGAGATAGCGGGAGGTTTGGCGAGCAGTACTTC. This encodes CATSRDSGRFGEQYF.

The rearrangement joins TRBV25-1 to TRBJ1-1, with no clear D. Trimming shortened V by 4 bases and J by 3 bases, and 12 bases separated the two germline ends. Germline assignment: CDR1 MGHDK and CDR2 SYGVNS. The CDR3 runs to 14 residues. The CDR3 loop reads CASSVHGSDTEAFF. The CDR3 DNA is TGTGCCAGCAGTGTGCACGGTTCGGACACTGAAGCTTTCTTT.